This T cell receptor beta chain comes out of a study of T and B cells in COVID-19 patients. At the level of the study: Peripheral blood came from COVID-19 patients with active infection or after recovery. Active-infection patients were older, median roughly 67 years, than recovered patients, median roughly 35 years. The study, taken as a whole, reports: Patients with COVID-19 reportedly showed strongly skewed T cell receptor beta variable and joining gene usage.

TRB rearrangements were amplified by multiplex PCR with BIOMED2 TRB-A/B primers. TCRdb passed the multiplex PCR reads through MiXCR, listing each CDR3 protein once. Among roughly 7,000 distinct CDR3 sequences listed, under 35% were seen once. The CDR3 totals 16 residues. V was shortened by 4 bases and J by 4 bases, with 16 bases between the two germline ends. CDR1 SEHNR and CDR2 FQNEAQ come from the germline V gene (reference sequence). Regarding this clonotype: Its antigen is unidentified.

From blood, about 250-500 ng of genomic DNA served as TRB template. The sequence was collected from a human donor with active COVID-19. Material for sequencing was blood. The rearrangement links TRBV7-9 to TRBJ2-2; D is perhaps TRBD1 (6 bases). In DNA form, the CDR3 reads TGTGCCAGCAGCTCCCGCGTCGGGACAATCACCGGGGAGCTGTTTTTT. This gives the protein CASSSRVGTITGELFF.